Reported below is one T cell receptor beta chain. Antigen specificity is unknown. The sample belongs to a study of T cells expressing NK-cell markers. Across the whole study: Repertoire data for TCR beta were derived from sorted T cells (CD3+CD56+NKG2C+, CD3+CD56+NKG2C- and CD3+CD56-NKG2C+). Among eight sequenced donors, seven carried HCMV seropositivity while one was seronegative. Study-wide findings and caveats: In roughly six donors, dominant CD3+CD56+NKG2C+ clonotypes ranked among the top 10 CD8+ clonotypes.

This CDR3 contains 13 residues. Germline V gives CDR1 SNHLY, CDR2 FYNNEI. TCR beta libraries carry UMIs added by 5'RACE template switching. TCRdb re-called the 5' RACE reads, yielding one record per CDR3 amino acid sequence without DNA. Reported are 150,000 to 170,000 distinct CDR3 sequences; the ten largest clones contain 37%. The sequenced sample was blood T cells: a sorted CD56 or NKG2C T cell subset, CD4+ or CD8+ T cells, or bulk PBMC T cells (not recorded which). This chain joins TRBV2 and TRBJ2-2; the TRBD2 assignment by TCRdb is unverifiable without DNA. The clonotype comes from a woman aged 45-60 years in good health. CDR3 residues: CAREGENTGELFF.